This record concerns one TCR beta chain sequence. The record originates from a study of blood T cell repertoires in COVID-19. This CDR3 has 15 residues. V was pared by 3 bases and J by 7 bases, with 16 bases between. Germline CDR1 is SGHNT and CDR2 is YENEEA. Profiling relied on immunoSEQ multiplex PCR, and the TCRdb table lists in-frame clones only, not all of them. The sample records roughly 380,000 clones, over 75% being singletons. Ages ranged from about 18 to 100 years, with residence in fewer than 25 US areas. The TCR was taken from a man younger than 40 who had recovered from COVID-19. The V and J genes are TRBV11-3 and TRBJ2-1; tentatively, D is TRBD2 (7 bases). The sequencing sample was made of PBMCs or T cells enriched from blood (not recorded which). CDR3 sequence reads: CASSFSLAGANEQFF. In DNA form, the CDR3 reads TGTGCCAGCAGCTTTTCCCTGGCGGGGGCGAATGAGCAGTTCTTC.